Below are 16 T cell receptor beta chains sequenced from a single sample in a study of CD8 T cells in ankylosing spondylitis. Overall study findings and caveats: What seemed typical of ankylosing spondylitis blood was a TCR beta motif built from several highly homologous variants.

Antigens for these TCRs are unknown. TCRdb ran MiXCR on the 5' RACE reads and lists one entry per CDR3 protein. This sample carries roughly 400,000 distinct CDR3 sequences, approximately 20% of them seen once, and the ten largest clones take approximately 16%. Material: blood, either unsorted or a sorted T cell fraction (not recorded which). Receptor source: a male donor with ankylosing spondylitis.

This clonotype was detected a few times. The gene calls are TRBV6-1 and TRBJ2-2; 8 bases fit TRBD2. This CDR3 region has 16 residues. Per germline, CDR1 MNHNS and CDR2 SASEGT. J gave up 2 bases and V 4 bases, and 6 bases lay outside the gene matches. For the CDR3, the DNA is TGTGCCAGCAGTGTCCGCGGGACTAGAAACACCGGGGAGCTGTTTTTT. Translated, it gives CASSVRGTRNTGELFF.

This chain connects TRBV5-1 to TRBJ2-2, with TRBD1 matching over 9 bases. V trimming: 4 bases; J trimming: 7 bases; junction bases outside the gene matches: 5. CDR3 length: 14 amino acids. Germline loops: CDR1 SGHRS, CDR2 YFSETQ. The CDR3: CASSAYRGHGELFF. CDR3 nucleotides: TGCGCCAGCAGCGCGTACAGGGGGCACGGGGAGCTGTTTTTT.

V and J are TRBV3-1 and TRBJ2-1; TRBD1 aligns across 9 bases. Germline assignment: CDR1 LGHDT and CDR2 YNNKEL (reference sequence). Trimming cost V 8 bases and J 7 bases; bases outside gene matches: 12. The CDR3 is 15 residues long. The DNA of the CDR3 is TGTGCCAGCCAAGCGACGTGGACAGGGGTAAATGAGCAGTTCTTC. It is translated as CASQATWTGVNEQFF.

The rearrangement joins TRBV7-3 to TRBJ2-1; 7 bases are shared with TRBD1. The V segment lost 3 bases and the J segment 8 bases; nucleotides outside the gene matches: 10. Germline CDR1 is SGHTA and CDR2 is FQGTGA. This CDR3 contains 15 residues. Here the CDR3 reads CASSLQGDLVDEQFF. As DNA, the CDR3 is TGTGCCAGCAGCTTGCAGGGGGACCTAGTTGATGAGCAGTTCTTC.

For this clonotype: Sequence at one end of the junction differs from germline and may be a read error. The J gene is TRBJ2-1, the V gene TRBV5-1; D might be TRBD1 or TRBD2, each matching 5 bases. This CDR3 contains 15 residues. Germline values: CDR1 SGHRS, CDR2 YFSETQ. The CDR3 region is CASTLGPSVDNEQFF. Here the CDR3 DNA reads TGCGCCAGCACCTTGGGACCGTCAGTTGACAATGAGCAGTTCTTC.

In its sample, this clonotype was seen a few times. The chain links TRBV20-1 to TRBJ2-7; 9 bases align to TRBD1. V lost 5 bases to trimming and J lost 3 bases; unmatched junction nucleotides: 11. The CDR3 contains 15 residues. Germline values: CDR1 DFQATT, CDR2 SNEGSKA (reference sequence). CDR3 protein: CSASPGGQGHYEQYF. The CDR3 DNA reads as TGCAGTGCTTCCCCTGGCGGACAGGGGCACTACGAGCAGTACTTC.

In the case of this clonotype: Relative to the germline gene, one junction end is altered; a read error may explain this. The chain recombines TRBV7-2 with TRBJ2-7, with 7 nucleotides matching TRBD2. The germline V gene encodes CDR1 SGHTA and CDR2 FQGNSA. This CDR3 has 13 residues. The CDR3 DNA is TGTGCCAGCAGCCCAGTTGTCCGGCGGGAGAAGGACTTC. Protein sequence: CASSPVVRREKDF.

The rearrangement uses TRBV9 and TRBJ2-2; weak D call: TRBD1 (6 bases). V shed 2 bases and J shed 6 bases, with 11 bases lying between them. In germline, CDR1 is SGDLS, CDR2 YYNGEE. The CDR3 is 14 amino acids. The CDR3 spells CASSVSTGSGELFF. The CDR3 DNA is TGTGCCAGCAGCGTCTCAACAGGGTCCGGGGAGCTGTTTTTT.

This chain joins TRBV18 and TRBJ2-3; D gene uncertain. The CDR3 covers 14 residues. CDR1 and CDR2 from the germline V gene are KGHSH and LQKENI. The V gene lost 3 bases and the J gene lost 6 bases, with 13 bases spanning the gap. The chain's CDR3 is CASSPSLDGDTQYF. The CDR3, as DNA: TGTGCCAGCTCACCCTCCCTCGATGGGGATACGCAGTATTTT.

V is TRBV21-1 and J is TRBJ2-7; the D segment call TRBD2 is taken from the table without a DNA check. TRBV21-1 is shown as a pseudogene. This CDR3 is 19 amino acids long. Here the CDR3 DNA reads TGTGCCAGCAGCAACCGCCCCGGCCGGGGACTAGCGCCAATCTACGAGCAGTACTTC. Translation: CASSNRPGRGLAPIYEQYF.

The genes are TRBV27 and TRBJ2-7; TRBD2 agrees at 14 bases. The CDR3 loop spans 18 amino acids. The germline V gene has CDR1 MNHEY and CDR2 SMNVEV (reference sequence). Losses at the gene ends were 3 bases for V and 3 bases for J; bases not matched to a gene: 10. The CDR3 nucleotides read TGTGCCAGCAGTTTGCTGACTAGCGGGGGGGGAGTTTACTACGAGCAGTACTTC. This translates into CASSLLTSGGGVYYEQYF.

This clonotype was seen a few times. The J gene is TRBJ1-1, the V gene TRBV29-1; D unresolved. The CDR3 has 12 amino acids. The V and J ends lost 6 bases and 4 bases respectively, with 12 bases between them. Germline V gives CDR1 SQVTM, CDR2 ANQGSEA. The CDR3 loop reads CSVHPGGTEAFF. The CDR3 coding sequence is TGCAGCGTCCACCCGGGCGGCACTGAAGCTTTCTTT. Full variable domain (rest looked up from reference TRBV29-1 and TRBJ1-1): SAVISQKPSRDICQRGTSLTIQCQVDSQVTMMFWYRQQPGQSLTLIATANQGSEATYESGFVIDKFPISRPNLTFSTLTVSNMSPEDSSIYLCSVHPGGTEAFFGQGTRLTVV.

This clonotype was counted only a few times. J is TRBJ2-2 and V is TRBV6-5; possibly TRBD2 for D (6 bases). The length of the CDR3 is 15 residues. The germline V gene encodes CDR1 MNHEY and CDR2 SVGAGI. With 4 bases removed from V and 3 bases from J, the gap between germline ends came to 12 bases. The CDR3: CASSSPGLYTGELFF. The CDR3, as DNA: TGTGCCAGCAGTTCACCGGGACTCTACACCGGGGAGCTGTTTTTT.

This clonotype was counted a few times. The chain carries TRBV5-1 and TRBJ2-1; D may be TRBD2 (6 bases). The V end was cut by 4 bases, the J end by 4 bases, with 15 bases between. CDR3 length: 15 residues. CDR1 SGHRS and CDR2 YFSETQ come from the germline V gene. The DNA of the CDR3 is TGCGCCAGCAGCCCGGGGGTAGAGCTATACAATGAGCAGTTCTTC. Encoded protein: CASSPGVELYNEQFF.

The chain uses TRBV5-1 and TRBJ2-5, with no clear D. CDR3 length: 14 residues. Germline CDR1 is SGHRS and CDR2 is YFSETQ. The ends were cut back, 5 bases at V and 1 base at J, with 12 bases in the middle. The CDR3 sequence: CASSRQAFQETQYF. CDR3 DNA sequence: TGCGCCAGCAGTCGACAAGCGTTCCAAGAGACCCAGTACTTC.

The chain carries TRBV7-9 and TRBJ1-4; the match to TRBD1 covers 7 bases. The CDR3 has 14 residues. Germline CDR1 and CDR2: SEHNR and FQNEAQ (reference sequence). The V and J ends lost 4 bases and 5 bases, in that order; junction bases with no gene match: 4. CDR3 sequence reads: CASSYRDSNEKLFF. CDR3 DNA sequence: TGTGCCAGCAGCTACCGGGACAGCAATGAAAAACTGTTTTTT.